A single sample is the source of the 9 T cell receptor beta chains below, sequenced in a study of Tregs in tolerant kidney transplant recipients. Sequencing was performed with immunoSEQ multiplex PCR; in TCRdb, only in-frame clones are kept and a portion is missing. In the table there are 75,000 to 100,000 clones, around nine tenths of which are singletons. Sequencing used CD8+ T cells from blood. The receptors shown here come from a human donor in good health.

The chain is built from TRBV7-9 and TRBJ1-6, with D tentatively TRBD1 (6 bases). The CDR3 length is 18 residues. Trimming shortened V by 1 base and J by 0 bases, and 13 bases separated the two germline ends. From germline, CDR1 is SEHNR and CDR2 FQNEAQ (reference sequence). CDR3 sequence: CASSLGGKGGSYNSPLHF. DNA of the CDR3: TGTGCCAGCAGCTTAGGCGGAAAGGGGGGCTCCTATAATTCACCCCTCCACTTT.

The V and J genes are TRBV10-1 and TRBJ2-3, with a tentative D call TRBD2 (6 bases). The V gene lost 4 bases and the J gene lost 2 bases, with 7 bases spanning the gap. CDR1 and CDR2 (germline): WNHNN, SYGVQD (reference sequence). The CDR3 extends over 13 amino acids. The CDR3 protein is CASSAGLTDTQYF. CDR3 nucleotides: TGCGCCAGCAGTGCGGGACTCACAGATACGCAGTATTTT.

As for this clone: Relative to the germline gene, one junction end is altered; a read error may explain this. The rearrangement links TRBV7-7 to TRBJ1-6; no definite D call. This CDR3 is built from 15 residues. Germline V gene lookup returns CDR1 SSHAT and CDR2 FNYEAQ (reference sequence). DNA for the CDR3: TGTGCTAGCAGCTTAAGCAACTCCTATAATTCACCCCTCCACTTT. Translating gives CASSLSNSYNSPLHF.

The chain is built from TRBV11-3 and TRBJ1-5; 8 nucleotides align to TRBD1. The CDR3 contains 19 residues. Germline loops: CDR1 SGHNT, CDR2 YENEEA. Trimming at V came to 3 bases and at J to 5 bases, leaving 18 bases not matched to a gene. The DNA for the CDR3 is TGTGCCAGCAGCTTGGACCGGGACAGGTATAAGCCGGTGGATCAGCCCCAGCATTTT. As protein: CASSLDRDRYKPVDQPQHF.

The V call is TRBV6-6, the J call TRBJ1-3; no clear D. The CDR3 runs to 13 residues. CDR1 and CDR2 (germline): MNHNY, SVGAGI (reference sequence). V lost 4 bases and J lost 4, with 8 bases in between. CDR3 protein: CASSSPGGNTIYF. The CDR3 DNA sequence: TGTGCCAGCAGTTCCCCGGGGGGAAACACCATATATTTT.

This clone was detected only once. The rearrangement joins TRBV5-4 to TRBJ2-1; D perhaps matches TRBD1 (6 bases). The V and J ends lost 4 bases and 4 bases respectively, with 15 bases between them. The length of the CDR3 is 15 residues. Germline V gene data show CDR1 as SGHNT and CDR2 as YYREEE (reference sequence). CDR3 loop: CASSLWGQGYNEQFF. Here the CDR3 DNA reads TGTGCCAGCAGCCTCTGGGGGCAGGGGTACAATGAGCAGTTCTTC.

The genes are TRBV7-6 and TRBJ2-2; D not resolved. CDR3 length: 12 amino acids. Germline values: CDR1 SGHVS, CDR2 FNYEAQ. With 3 bases removed from V and 4 bases from J, the gap between germline ends came to 3 bases. The chain's CDR3 is CASSFRTGELFF. The CDR3 nucleotides are TGTGCCAGCAGCTTCCGCACCGGGGAGCTGTTTTTT.

The chain uses TRBV7-9 and TRBJ2-7; a weak D match, TRBD1 (5 bases). V was pared by 4 bases and J by 5 bases, with 24 bases between. The CDR3 spans 17 residues. Germline CDR1 reads SEHNR; CDR2 reads FQNEAQ (reference sequence). CDR3 region: CASSSPMGPSLSHEQYF. The CDR3 nucleotides are TGTGCCAGCAGCTCACCCATGGGGCCATCCCTTTCCCACGAGCAGTACTTC. Looking up the rest from reference TRBV7-9 and TRBJ2-7 gives the full variable domain: DTGVSQNPRHKITKRGQNVTFRCDPISEHNRLYWYRQTLGQGPEFLTYFQNEAQLEKSRLLSDRFSAERPKGSFSTLEIQRTEQGDSAMYLCASSSPMGPSLSHEQYFGPGTRLTVT.

The chain is built from TRBV7-5 and TRBJ1-3. TRBV7-5 is tagged as a pseudogene. The CDR3 spans 12 residues. CDR3 in DNA: TGTGCCAGAAGTCCCTCTGGAAACACCATATATTTT. Its translation: CARSPSGNTIYF.